Listed here are 27 T cell receptor beta chains from one sample, sequenced in a study of technical replicates of blood from several donors. The method was immunoSEQ multiplex PCR; TCRdb's version includes in-frame clones alone and lacks a portion of them. This table has tens of thousands of clones, 90% to 95% appearing once. The sequenced sample was PBMCs. The receptors were gathered from a human donor in good health. Some clones in this sample may be carry-over from other donors' samples.

V and J are TRBV5-8 and TRBJ2-1; 11 bases are shared with TRBD2. The V and J ends lost 4 bases and 2 bases, in that order; junction bases with no gene match: 8. The CDR3 is made up of 17 amino acids. Germline CDR1 SGHTS, CDR2 YDEGEE. For the CDR3, the DNA is TGTGCCAGCAGCCCGGGGGTAGCGGGGGGGCCCTACAATGAGCAGTTCTTC. Translation gives CASSPGVAGGPYNEQFF.

The genes are TRBV14 and TRBJ2-7, with 7 bases aligning to TRBD2. CDR3 length: 15 amino acids. V trimming: 3 bases; J trimming: 1 base; junction bases outside the gene matches: 6. Germline V gives CDR1 SGHDN, CDR2 FVKESK. The CDR3: CASSHVAGGSYEQYF. The CDR3 nucleotides read TGTGCCAGCAGCCACGTAGCGGGCGGATCCTACGAGCAGTACTTC.

This chain uses TRBV4-3 with TRBJ2-7; 8 positions match TRBD1. CDR3 length: 16 residues. Germline trimming cut 0 bases from V and 1 base from J; bases unmatched to any gene: 5. CDR1 is LGHNA and CDR2 is YSLEER in the germline V gene. For the CDR3, the DNA is TGCGCCAGCAGCCAAGATTCTAGGACAGGGTCCTACGAGCAGTACTTC. Amino acids: CASSQDSRTGSYEQYF.

The chain couples TRBV30 to TRBJ2-5, with TRBD2 identical over 11 bases. With V trimmed by 8 bases and J by 5 bases, 10 bases remained unmatched. The length of the CDR3 is 14 residues. The germline gives CDR1 GTSNPN, CDR2 SVGIG (reference sequence). The CDR3 coding sequence is TGTGCCGGCCAACTAGCGGGAGCAGGGGAGACCCAGTACTTC. Protein product: CAGQLAGAGETQYF.

This chain joins TRBV7-2 and TRBJ1-1; no firm D call. The CDR3 totals 16 residues. The germline gives CDR1 SGHTA, CDR2 FQGNSA. V dropped 7 bases and J dropped 2 bases, with 20 bases sitting between them. CDR3 amino acids: CASNKYLGRFNTEAFF. CDR3 coding DNA: TGTGCCAGCAACAAATATTTGGGGAGATTTAACACTGAAGCTTTCTTT.

As concerns this clone: Sequence at one end of the junction differs from germline and may be a read error. This rearrangement joins TRBV7-3 to TRBJ2-3; the D gene is possibly TRBD1 (6 bases). Germline V gene lookup returns CDR1 SGHTA and CDR2 FQGTGA. The length of the CDR3 is 15 residues. CDR3 coding DNA: TGTGCCAGCAGCTTAGGGGGTCGGGACACAAATACGCAGTATTTT. Translation: CASSLGGRDTNTQYF.

This chain connects TRBV5-1 to TRBJ2-1; no firm D call. The germline CDR1 and CDR2 sequences are SGHRS and YFSETQ. The CDR3 length is 15 residues. V gave up 1 base and J gave up 6 bases, with 14 bases separating them. CDR3 DNA sequence: TGCGCCAGCAGCTTGAGTACAGACCCCTCCAATGAGCAGTTCTTC. Its translation: CASSLSTDPSNEQFF.

The gene calls are TRBV7-8 and TRBJ1-2, with D unresolved. The CDR3 loop spans 15 amino acids. V was shortened by 0 bases and J by 5 bases, with 13 bases between the two germline ends. CDR1 is SGHVS, CDR2 FQNEAQ, per germline. The CDR3 DNA sequence: TGTGCCAGCAGCTTAGCTCGGGGAGGGCCGTATGGCTACACCTTC. Translating gives CASSLARGGPYGYTF.

This chain uses TRBV6-5 with TRBJ2-7; D is unresolved. Germline CDR1 and CDR2: MNHEY and SVGAGI. The CDR3 spans 11 residues. V was trimmed by 4 bases and J by 4 bases, leaving 5 bases between them. The CDR3 region is CASSFYYEQYF. CDR3 sequence (DNA): TGTGCCAGCAGTTTCTATTACGAGCAGTACTTC.

The chain has TRBV2 and TRBJ2-2, with D unresolved. Germline CDR1 and CDR2: SNHLY and FYNNEI. The CDR3 length is 13 residues. V was pared by 6 bases and J by 6 bases, with 11 bases between. CDR3 region: CASRETSSGELFF. CDR3 in DNA: TGTGCCAGCAGGGAGACCTCGTCCGGGGAGCTGTTTTTT. Full variable domain (missing parts from reference TRBV2 and TRBJ2-2): EPEVTQTPSHQVTQMGQEVILRCVPISNHLYFYWYRQILGQKVEFLVSFYNNEISEKSEIFDDQFSVERPDGSNFTLKIRSTKLEDSAMYFCASRETSSGELFFGEGSRLTVL.

V is TRBV4-3 and J is TRBJ1-1, with no clear D. The V end was cut by 0 bases, the J end by 10 bases, with 21 bases between. The CDR3 spans 16 residues. In germline, CDR1 is LGHNA, CDR2 YSLEER. The CDR3 DNA sequence: TGCGCCAGCAGCCAAGAGCCCGGAGATCTCTCCAGCGGAGCTTTCTTT. Translating it yields CASSQEPGDLSSGAFF.

The rearrangement joins TRBV19 to TRBJ2-1; D is perhaps TRBD1 (6 bases). The CDR3 runs to 17 residues. Germline V gene lookup returns CDR1 LNHDA and CDR2 SQIVND (reference sequence). Trimming removed 1 base at V and 0 bases at J, with 13 bases between. The CDR3 DNA follows: TGTGCCAGTAGTATAGCCGGCAGGGGATCCTCCTACAATGAGCAGTTCTTC. This translates into CASSIAGRGSSYNEQFF.

The rearrangement uses TRBV4-3 and TRBJ2-2; TRBD2 matches 8 bases. With 0 bases clipped from V and 2 bases from J, the junction kept 2 bases outside the gene matches. The germline V gene has CDR1 LGHNA and CDR2 YSLEER. There are 16 residues in the CDR3. As DNA, the CDR3 is TGCGCCAGCAGCCAAGAACTAGCGGCAAACACCGGGGAGCTGTTTTTT. Encoded protein: CASSQELAANTGELFF.

This clone was seen only a few times. The rearrangement links TRBV19 to TRBJ1-2; 7 bases are shared with TRBD1. CDR1 is LNHDA and CDR2 is SQIVND in the germline V gene (reference sequence). There are 16 residues in the CDR3. V gave up 7 bases and J gave up 2 bases; unmatched junction bases: 13. CDR3 protein: CASILTGTVKNYGYTF. The CDR3 bases are TGTGCCAGTATCCTTACCGGGACAGTCAAAAACTATGGCTACACCTTC. The full variable domain, rest sourced from reference TRBV19 and TRBJ1-2, is DGGITQSPKYLFRKEGQNVTLSCEQNLNHDAMYWYRQDPGQGLRLIYYSQIVNDFQKGDIAEGYSVSREKKESFPLTVTSAQKNPTAFYLCASILTGTVKNYGYTFGSGTRLTVV.

The chain has TRBV5-8 and TRBJ1-1; D is ambiguous. Trimming removed 3 bases at V and 4 bases at J, with 16 bases between. This CDR3 has 15 amino acids. CDR1 and CDR2 from the germline V gene are SGHTS and YDEGEE. Written as DNA, the CDR3 is TGTGCCAGCAGCTGGCGGGTACGCAGTGTCACTGAAGCTTTCTTT. Translation: CASSWRVRSVTEAFF.

V and J are TRBV7-2 and TRBJ2-2; 7 nucleotides match TRBD2. J gave up 2 bases and V 5 bases, and 2 bases lay outside the gene matches. There are 14 residues in the CDR3. The germline V gene encodes CDR1 SGHTA and CDR2 FQGNSA. The DNA of the CDR3 is TGTGCCAGCAGCCCGGGACTAAACACCGGGGAGCTGTTTTTT. Its protein is CASSPGLNTGELFF.

This chain's CDR3 is CASPGYVEQFF. CDR3 bases: TGTGCCAGCCCCGGGTATGTTGAGCAGTTCTTC. This rearrangement joins TRBV21-1 to TRBJ2-1; the D call TRBD2 from the table was never checked on the DNA. TRBV21-1 is assigned pseudogene status. CDR3 length: 11 residues.

V gene TRBV5-4 combines with J gene TRBJ2-6; D perhaps matches TRBD1 (5 bases). In germline, CDR1 is SGHNT, CDR2 YYREEE (reference sequence). Between the trimmed V and J ends, which lost 0 bases and 4 bases, there was a span of 8 bases. CDR3 size: 15 residues. Here the CDR3 DNA reads TGTGCCAGCAGCTTGGTAGGGGCCGGGGCCAACGTCCTGACTTTC. Its translation is CASSLVGAGANVLTF.

V gene TRBV27 combines with J gene TRBJ1-5; D may be TRBD1 (6 bases). The CDR3 length is 14 residues. V lost 3 bases and J 3 bases, leaving 9 bases between the germline ends. Germline CDR1 is MNHEY and CDR2 is SMNVEV (reference sequence). CDR3: CASSFLGANQPQHF. CDR3 nucleotide sequence: TGTGCCAGCAGTTTCTTGGGGGCCAATCAGCCCCAGCATTTT.

V is TRBV7-9 and J is TRBJ2-1, with a weak D call TRBD1 (5 bases). V lost 1 base, J lost 3 bases, and 13 bases lay in between. Germline lookup yields CDR1 SEHNR and CDR2 FQNEAQ (reference sequence). The CDR3 length is 16 residues. CDR3 in amino acids: CASSLVGVGDYNEQFF. The CDR3 nucleotides read TGTGCCAGCAGCTTAGTAGGGGTTGGGGACTACAATGAGCAGTTCTTC.

The rearrangement links TRBV19 to TRBJ2-7; the match to TRBD1 covers 9 bases. The CDR3 length is 15 residues. From germline, CDR1 is LNHDA and CDR2 SQIVND (reference sequence). J lost 3 bases, V lost 5 bases, and 8 bases had no gene match. The CDR3 loop is CASSLGTGIVYEQYF. CDR3 bases: TGTGCCAGTAGTCTGGGGACAGGGATCGTCTACGAGCAGTACTTC.

The chain links TRBV11-2 to TRBJ2-7, with 7 bases fitting TRBD2. V trimming: 1 base; J trimming: 0 bases; junction bases outside the gene matches: 3. Germline-derived CDR1 and CDR2 are SGHAT and FQNNGV. This CDR3 comprises 15 residues. The CDR3 reads CASSLVPSGSYEQYF. The DNA of the CDR3 is TGTGCCAGCAGCTTAGTCCCTAGCGGCTCCTACGAGCAGTACTTC.

V usage is TRBV7-2 and J usage is TRBJ2-5; 7 nucleotides agree with TRBD1. Per germline, CDR1 SGHTA and CDR2 FQGNSA. There are 14 residues in the CDR3. The V gene end was trimmed by 4 bases and the J gene end by 5 bases; junction bases not matched to a gene: 7. The CDR3 coding sequence is TGTGCCAGCAGCTCACAGGGGAACCGGGAGACCCAGTACTTC. It specifies CASSSQGNRETQYF.

This chain joins TRBV6-5 and TRBJ1-3; D remains unclear. From germline, CDR1 is MNHEY and CDR2 SVGAGI. Trimming cost V 6 bases and J 9 bases, with 15 bases left between them. This CDR3 contains 13 residues. CDR3 bases: TGTGCCAGCAGCCGAAAAACGGGTTCCACCATATATTTT. Translation: CASSRKTGSTIYF.

This chain uses TRBV9 with TRBJ2-7, with D possibly matching TRBD2 (7 bases). V shed 0 bases and J shed 7 bases, with 17 bases lying between them. The germline V gene encodes CDR1 SGDLS and CDR2 YYNGEE. The CDR3 is 15 residues long. DNA for the CDR3: TGTGCCAGCAGCGTAGAAGGCGGGGGCCTCCGAGAGCAGTACTTC. Translation: CASSVEGGGLREQYF.

The V gene is TRBV7-9, the J gene TRBJ1-1, with D uncertain. CDR1 SEHNR and CDR2 FQNEAQ come from the germline V gene (reference sequence). V was cut by 5 bases and J by 1 base, with 8 bases left in between. The CDR3 consists of 13 residues. CDR3 nucleotides: TGTGCCAGCAGCCCCCGGGGGAACACTGAAGCTTTCTTT. Residues: CASSPRGNTEAFF.

The gene calls are TRBV7-2 and TRBJ2-7; the match to TRBD2 covers 8 bases. The CDR3 consists of 15 residues. Germline CDR1 SGHTA, CDR2 FQGNSA. J gave up 3 bases and V 1 base, and 5 bases lay outside the gene matches. The CDR3 region is CASSLGGLAGYEQYF. CDR3 bases: TGTGCCAGCAGCTTAGGAGGCCTAGCGGGCTACGAGCAGTACTTC.